Each of the 9 T cell receptor beta chains below was sequenced from the same sample in a study of blood T cell repertoires in COVID-19. TCRdb keeps only in-frame clones here, not all; method: immunoSEQ multiplex PCR. There are 14,000 or so clones in the sample; roughly 85% occur only once, and approximately 26% lies in the top ten. Sequences were obtained from peripheral blood. The receptors stem from a woman aged 60 to 75 with acute or convalescent COVID-19.

This rearrangement joins TRBV7-2 to TRBJ1-6; the D is unclear. CDR3 length equals 15 residues. V was shortened by 3 bases and J by 10 bases, with 16 bases between the two germline ends. CDR1 is SGHTA, CDR2 FQGNSA, per germline. DNA of the CDR3: TGTGCCAGCAGCTTGTACGCGGAAGGTGACTCACCCCTCCACTTT. Its protein product is CASSLYAEGDSPLHF.

This clone was observed a single time. The V call is TRBV24-1, the J call TRBJ1-2; TRBD1 agrees at 7 bases. The germline V gene has CDR1 KGHDR and CDR2 SFDVKD. The CDR3 covers 14 residues. Trimming took 7 bases from V and 1 from J; bases not matched to a gene: 5. CDR3 DNA sequence: TGTGCCACCAGCGGGGCAGGGGGTAACTATGGCTACACCTTC. Translated: CATSGAGGNYGYTF.

The chain links TRBV7-6 to TRBJ2-3; 10 bases align to TRBD2. The J segment lost 6 bases and the V segment lost 3 bases, leaving 9 bases of the junction unmatched. The CDR3 sequence is 16 residues long. CDR1 is SGHVS, CDR2 FNYEAQ, per germline. Here the CDR3 DNA reads TGTGCCAGCAGCTTCTCGGGGCTAGCGGGGGACGATACGCAGTATTTT. Protein sequence: CASSFSGLAGDDTQYF.

The rearrangement uses TRBV30 and TRBJ1-2; D uncertain. Trimming took off 0 bases at V and 0 bases at J, with 5 bases between the two ends. CDR1 is GTSNPN, CDR2 SVGIG, per germline (reference sequence). The CDR3 runs 13 residues. CDR3: CAWSVLTNYGYTF. CDR3 bases: TGTGCCTGGAGTGTACTGACTAACTATGGCTACACCTTC.

This chain joins TRBV19 and TRBJ2-7, with a possible D match to TRBD2 (5 bases). Germline CDR1 reads LNHDA; CDR2 reads SQIVND (reference sequence). Between the trimmed V and J ends, which lost 5 bases and 6 bases, there was a span of 20 bases. The CDR3 loop spans 15 amino acids. The CDR3 region has the DNA TGTGCCAGTAGTGCGTTCCGCGGAGGAACTACCGAGCAGTACTTC. Encoded protein: CASSAFRGGTTEQYF. The full variable domain, completed using reference TRBV19 and TRBJ2-7, is DGGITQSPKYLFRKEGQNVTLSCEQNLNHDAMYWYRQDPGQGLRLIYYSQIVNDFQKGDIAEGYSVSREKKESFPLTVTSAQKNPTAFYLCASSAFRGGTTEQYFGPGTRLTVT.

The rearrangement joins TRBV7-2 to TRBJ2-7, with 7 bases aligning to TRBD2. The germline CDR1 and CDR2 sequences are SGHTA and FQGNSA. Germline trimming cut 1 base from V and 0 bases from J; bases unmatched to any gene: 3. The CDR3 sequence is 15 residues long. CDR3: CASSLERGGSYEQYF. The CDR3 bases are TGTGCCAGCAGCTTAGAACGCGGGGGCTCCTACGAGCAGTACTTC.

This rearrangement joins TRBV28 to TRBJ1-6; tentative D call: TRBD1 (6 bases). CDR1 MDHEN and CDR2 SYDVKM come from the germline V gene. This CDR3 comprises 15 residues. Trimming shortened V by 8 bases and J by 6 bases, and 17 bases separated the two germline ends. CDR3 DNA sequence: TGTGCCAGCGGGCTAGTTGGCAGGGGTAATTCACCCCTCCACTTT. This codes for CASGLVGRGNSPLHF.

Remarks on this clone: The junction does not match germline at one end; this may be a read error. The chain joins TRBV27 to TRBJ2-7; D gene unclear. The CDR3 sequence is 10 residues long. Germline-derived CDR1 and CDR2 are MNHEY and SMNVEV (reference sequence). CDR3 in DNA: TGTGCCAGCAGTTTATTGGGCAGTCTCTTC. Its protein is CASSLLGSLF.

This chain joins TRBV11-1 and TRBJ1-4; D not resolved. Trimming shortened V by 5 bases and J by 6 bases, and 10 bases separated the two germline ends. Germline V lookup: CDR1 SGHAT, CDR2 FQDESV (reference sequence). The CDR3 has 13 amino acids. CDR3 residues: CASSPGRHEKLFF. CDR3 DNA: TGTGCCAGCAGCCCGGGTCGCCATGAAAAACTGTTTTTT.